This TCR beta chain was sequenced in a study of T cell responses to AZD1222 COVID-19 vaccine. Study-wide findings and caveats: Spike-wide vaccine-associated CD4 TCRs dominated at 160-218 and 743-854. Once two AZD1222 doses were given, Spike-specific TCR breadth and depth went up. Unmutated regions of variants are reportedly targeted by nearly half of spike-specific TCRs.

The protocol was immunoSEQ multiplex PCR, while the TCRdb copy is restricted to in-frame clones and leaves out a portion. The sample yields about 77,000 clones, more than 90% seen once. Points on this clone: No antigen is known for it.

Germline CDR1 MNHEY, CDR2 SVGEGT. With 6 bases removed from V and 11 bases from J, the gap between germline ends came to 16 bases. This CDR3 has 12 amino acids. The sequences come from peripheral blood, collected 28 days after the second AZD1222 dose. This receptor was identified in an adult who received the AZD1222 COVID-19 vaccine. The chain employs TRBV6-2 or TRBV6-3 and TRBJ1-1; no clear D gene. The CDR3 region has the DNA TGTGCCAGCAGCAACGGACCTACAAGGGCTTTCTTT. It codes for CASSNGPTRAFF.